The 30 T cell receptor beta chains below were found in one sample sequenced in a study of blood T cell repertoires in COVID-19. The method was immunoSEQ multiplex PCR; TCRdb's version includes in-frame clones alone and lacks a portion of them. Of roughly 50,000 clones in the sample, approximately 81% were seen once. Material: peripheral blood. The receptors were sampled from a woman older than 75 with acute or convalescent COVID-19.

The V and J genes are TRBV9 and TRBJ2-1; 7 bases align to TRBD1. Trimming cost V 6 bases and J 4 bases; bases outside gene matches: 10. CDR1 is SGDLS and CDR2 is YYNGEE in the germline V gene. This CDR3 has 15 residues. Here the CDR3 reads CASNLQGTPYNEQFF. The CDR3, as DNA: TGTGCCAGCAATTTACAGGGGACACCTTACAATGAGCAGTTCTTC.

The CDR3 DNA reads TGTGCCAGCAGTGAAGAAGGGGGAGGGGGATATCAGCCCCAGCATTTT. This translates into CASSEEGGGGYQPQHF. V and J are TRBV2 and TRBJ1-5; weak D call: TRBD1 (6 bases). Trimming took 1 base from V and 5 from J, leaving 15 bases between them. This CDR3 comprises 16 residues. Germline assignment: CDR1 SNHLY and CDR2 FYNNEI. The full variable domain, with the rest looked up from reference TRBV2 and TRBJ1-5, is EPEVTQTPSHQVTQMGQEVILRCVPISNHLYFYWYRQILGQKVEFLVSFYNNEISEKSEIFDDQFSVERPDGSNFTLKIRSTKLEDSAMYFCASSEEGGGGYQPQHFGDGTRLSIL.

V is TRBV4-2 and J is TRBJ2-1, with 8 bases identical to TRBD2. This CDR3 is built from 15 residues. The junction had 6 bases not matched to a gene; V was cut back by 1 base and J by 7 bases. Germline loops: CDR1 LGHNA, CDR2 YNFKEQ. CDR3 nucleotides: TGTGCCAGCAGCCAAGGGGCGGGGGGTCGTAATGAGCAGTTCTTC. It codes for CASSQGAGGRNEQFF.

This clone was seen a few times. J is TRBJ1-2 and V is TRBV5-1, with D tentatively TRBD1 (5 bases). The CDR3 has 13 residues. Trimming left V 2 bases short and J 5 bases short, with 10 bases between. Germline V lookup: CDR1 SGHRS, CDR2 YFSETQ. CDR3 in amino acids: CASSLSGTYGYTF. In DNA, the CDR3 is TGCGCCAGCAGCTTATCGGGGACTTATGGCTACACCTTC. The complete variable domain, with remaining parts taken from reference TRBV5-1 and TRBJ1-2, reads KAGVTQTPRYLIKTRGQQVTLSCSPISGHRSVSWYQQTPGQGLQFLFEYFSETQRNKGNFPGRFSGRQFSNSRSEMNVSTLELGDSALYLCASSLSGTYGYTFGSGTRLTVV.

This clone was found once. This chain uses TRBV6-5 with TRBJ2-2; 8 bases agree with TRBD1. With V trimmed by 5 bases and J by 6 bases, 5 bases remained unmatched. Germline V gene lookup returns CDR1 MNHEY and CDR2 SVGAGI. The CDR3 length is 14 residues. The CDR3 loop reads CASSTPTGAGELFF. The CDR3 bases are TGTGCCAGCAGTACCCCGACAGGGGCCGGGGAGCTGTTTTTT.

This clone has a handful of counts. CDR3 sequence: CASSSSGDRRNEQFF. Here the CDR3 DNA reads TGCGCCAGCAGCTCTAGCGGGGACCGTCGAAATGAGCAGTTCTTC. The chain links TRBV5-1 to TRBJ2-1, with TRBD2 identical over 9 bases. The V and J ends lost 3 bases and 7 bases, in that order; junction bases with no gene match: 8. The CDR3 is 15 residues long. CDR1 is SGHRS and CDR2 is YFSETQ in the germline V gene.

The V and J genes are TRBV11-2 and TRBJ1-4, with D possibly being TRBD1 (6 bases). Germline CDR1 reads SGHAT; CDR2 reads FQNNGV. The CDR3 runs to 16 residues. The V end lost 5 bases, the J end lost 6 bases, and 19 bases lay between the germline ends. Here the CDR3 DNA reads TGTGCCAGCAGCCACGTAACAGGGCCCCTGGATGAAAAACTGTTTTTT. This encodes CASSHVTGPLDEKLFF.

Points on this clone: Other DNA sequences in this specimen translate into the identical CDR3. V and J are TRBV3-1 (or the pseudogene TRBV3-2) and TRBJ1-5; 8 nucleotides align to TRBD1. J gave up 4 bases and V 3 bases, and 2 bases lay outside the gene matches. The germline CDR1 and CDR2 sequences are LGHDT and YNNKEL (reference sequence). The CDR3 has 14 residues. This chain's CDR3 is CASSQTGVNQPQHF. Written as DNA, the CDR3 is TGTGCCAGCAGCCAGACAGGGGTAAATCAGCCCCAGCATTTT.

This sequence joins TRBV29-1 and TRBJ1-2, with D unresolved. V was clipped by 3 bases and J by 4 bases, with 3 bases between them. Per the germline V gene, CDR1 is SQVTM and CDR2 is ANQGSEA. The CDR3 has 10 residues. The CDR3 nucleotides are TGCAGCGTTGAGGCCTATGGCTACACCTTC. It specifies CSVEAYGYTF. Drawing the rest from reference TRBV29-1 and TRBJ1-2, the complete variable domain is SAVISQKPSRDICQRGTSLTIQCQVDSQVTMMFWYRQQPGQSLTLIATANQGSEATYESGFVIDKFPISRPNLTFSTLTVSNMSPEDSSIYLCSVEAYGYTFGSGTRLTVV.

V gene TRBV18 combines with J gene TRBJ2-5; a possible D gene is TRBD1 (6 bases). V was clipped by 5 bases and J by 1 base, with 20 bases between them. The length of the CDR3 is 17 residues. Germline values: CDR1 KGHSH, CDR2 LQKENI. CDR3 sequence reads: CASSSQAQGFGQETQYF. CDR3 DNA sequence: TGTGCCAGCTCATCACAAGCACAGGGTTTTGGCCAAGAGACCCAGTACTTC.

The DNA of the CDR3 is TGCAGTGCTAGTGGACAGGGGGCCACTGAAGCTTTCTTT. Its translation: CSASGQGATEAFF. V is TRBV20-1 and J is TRBJ1-1, with 11 bases matching TRBD1. The V gene's germline CDR1 is DFQATT and CDR2 SNEGSKA (reference sequence). V shed 3 bases and J 4 bases; nucleotides not matched to a gene: 1. The CDR3 spans 13 residues.

This clone showed up just once. The chain carries TRBV7-2 and TRBJ1-5; a possible D gene is TRBD1 (6 bases). CDR3 length equals 15 residues. Trimming pared 0 bases from V and 7 bases from J, leaving 13 bases between. The germline CDR1 and CDR2 sequences are SGHTA and FQGNSA. In nucleotides, the CDR3 is TGTGCCAGCAGCTTAGCGTACAGGGCTGAACAGCCCCAGCATTTT. It translates to CASSLAYRAEQPQHF.

The V gene is TRBV5-1, the J gene TRBJ1-2, with 8 bases aligning to TRBD1. The CDR3 has 14 amino acids. The trim removed 7 bases at V and 7 bases at J, leaving 12 bases unmatched. Per germline, CDR1 SGHRS and CDR2 YFSETQ. The DNA for the CDR3 is TGCGCCAGCCGACTAGGACAGGGACCCCTTGGCTACACCTTC. As protein: CASRLGQGPLGYTF.

This chain uses TRBV14 with TRBJ1-3, with D unresolved. The V gene lost 0 bases and the J gene lost 2 bases, with 14 bases spanning the gap. Looked up from germline, CDR1 is SGHDN and CDR2 is FVKESK. This CDR3 region has 17 residues. The CDR3 bases are TGTGCCAGCAGCCAAGATAACTCTTTGCTAACTGGAAACACCATATATTTT. Residues: CASSQDNSLLTGNTIYF.

The chain is built from TRBV5-5 and TRBJ2-5, with TRBD2 matching over 8 bases. The CDR3 extends over 15 amino acids. Germline loops: CDR1 SGHKS, CDR2 YYEKEE (reference sequence). Unmatched junction bases numbered 11, after V lost 5 bases and J lost 5 bases. DNA of the CDR3: TGTGCCAGCAGTTCCCTCTTTAGCGGGGCCGAGACCCAGTACTTC. Protein sequence: CASSSLFSGAETQYF.

The rearrangement uses TRBV15 and TRBJ1-3; TRBD1 agrees at 7 bases. The V gene's germline CDR1 is LNHNV and CDR2 YYDKDF (reference sequence). V lost 1 base and J lost 0; bases outside the gene matches: 3. The CDR3 sequence is 16 residues long. The CDR3 DNA reads TGTGCCACCAGCAGAGGACAGGGTCACTCTGGAAACACCATATATTTT. It codes for CATSRGQGHSGNTIYF.

The chain has TRBV6-5 and TRBJ2-3; 7 positions match TRBD1. Germline CDR1 is MNHEY and CDR2 is SVGAGI. The CDR3 consists of 13 residues. V lost 2 bases, J lost 8 bases, and 4 bases stayed unmatched. CDR3 DNA sequence: TGTGCCAGCAGTTACACAGGGGAAGGTACGCAGTATTTT. Its translation is CASSYTGEGTQYF.

The gene calls are TRBV19 and TRBJ2-1; maybe TRBD2 (5 bases). In germline, CDR1 is LNHDA, CDR2 SQIVND (reference sequence). There are 13 residues in the CDR3. V was cut by 1 base and J by 9 bases, with 10 bases left in between. CDR3 sequence reads: CASSIAGRTEQFF. The DNA for the CDR3 is TGTGCCAGTAGTATAGCGGGAAGAACTGAGCAGTTCTTC.

The chain couples TRBV6-1 to TRBJ1-2; no firm D call. V dropped 3 bases and J dropped 5 bases, with 16 bases sitting between them. This CDR3 is built from 15 residues. Germline V CDR1 and CDR2: MNHNS, SASEGT. The CDR3, as DNA: TGTGCCAGCAGTGAGACCGTGACAAGCTTTTATGGCTACACCTTC. The encoded protein is CASSETVTSFYGYTF.

V usage is TRBV6-1 and J usage is TRBJ1-5; possible D gene TRBD1, 6 bases. V was trimmed by 2 bases and J by 3 bases, leaving 26 bases between them. Germline V gene lookup returns CDR1 MNHNS and CDR2 SASEGT. There are 20 residues in the CDR3. The CDR3 here is CASSEKGGGQGPLLNQPQHF. In DNA form, the CDR3 reads TGTGCCAGCAGTGAAAAGGGGGGGGGCCAGGGACCTTTACTCAATCAGCCCCAGCATTTT.

J is TRBJ1-5 and V is TRBV2; D perhaps matches TRBD1 (5 bases). Germline lookup yields CDR1 SNHLY and CDR2 FYNNEI. V was cut by 6 bases and J by 5 bases, with 17 bases left in between. CDR3 length: 15 residues. The CDR3, as DNA: TGTGCCAGCAGCGCCTCGTGGGGCCGCGATCAGCCCCAGCATTTT. Amino acids: CASSASWGRDQPQHF. The whole variable domain, remainder taken from reference TRBV2 and TRBJ1-5, is EPEVTQTPSHQVTQMGQEVILRCVPISNHLYFYWYRQILGQKVEFLVSFYNNEISEKSEIFDDQFSVERPDGSNFTLKIRSTKLEDSAMYFCASSASWGRDQPQHFGDGTRLSIL.

The V and J genes are TRBV12-3 or TRBV12-4 and TRBJ1-3; D may be TRBD1 (6 bases). The CDR3 is 12 residues long. The V gene lost 6 bases and the J gene lost 11 bases, with 14 bases spanning the gap. The CDR3 DNA reads as TGTGCCAGCAGCTACAGGGCGGGGGCCATATATTTT. The encoded protein is CASSYRAGAIYF.

The chain links TRBV6-1 to TRBJ1-6, with 7 nucleotides matching TRBD1. Germline V gives CDR1 MNHNS, CDR2 SASEGT. V lost 4 bases, J lost 0 bases, and 6 bases stayed unmatched. This CDR3 comprises 17 residues. CDR3 in amino acids: CASSADRVPSYNSPLHF. CDR3 in DNA: TGTGCCAGCAGTGCCGACAGGGTCCCCTCCTATAATTCACCCCTCCACTTT.

This chain connects TRBV27 to TRBJ2-5, with TRBD2 matching over 14 bases. The CDR3 is made up of 14 amino acids. The V segment lost 5 bases and the J segment 7 bases; nucleotides outside the gene matches: 3. Germline V gives CDR1 MNHEY, CDR2 SMNVEV (reference sequence). The CDR3 reads CASSPTSGGGTQYF. DNA for the CDR3: TGTGCCAGCAGTCCGACTAGCGGGGGGGGGACCCAGTACTTC.

This chain uses TRBV6-6 with TRBJ1-4, with a possible D match to TRBD1 (5 bases). The V and J ends lost 5 bases and 7 bases respectively, with 17 bases between them. The germline V gene has CDR1 MNHNY and CDR2 SVGAGI (reference sequence). This CDR3 has 15 residues. The CDR3 here is CASSRTGGSSEKLFF. The CDR3 DNA follows: TGTGCCAGCAGTCGAACCGGGGGTTCAAGTGAAAAACTGTTTTTT.

In this sample, this clone turned up once. V and J are TRBV3-1 (or the pseudogene TRBV3-2) and TRBJ1-2; 9 nucleotides match TRBD1. The CDR3 extends over 15 amino acids. Germline CDR1 and CDR2: LGHDT and YNNKEL (reference sequence). Trimming cost V 4 bases and J 10 bases; bases outside gene matches: 13. The CDR3 spells CASSRAGTGPAYYTF. CDR3 DNA sequence: TGTGCCAGCAGCCGCGCCGGGACAGGGCCCGCCTACTACACCTTC.

The chain combines TRBV11-2 with TRBJ2-2, with D possibly TRBD1 on 6 matching bases. Trimming took 6 bases from V and 6 from J, leaving 20 bases between them. Per the germline V gene, CDR1 is SGHAT and CDR2 is FQNNGV. This CDR3 contains 16 residues. CDR3 DNA: TGTGCCAGCAGTCCTTTTTTGGGGGCCCAAGCCGGGGAGCTGTTTTTT. Its protein product is CASSPFLGAQAGELFF.

The genes are TRBV15 and TRBJ1-1; TRBD1 agrees at 7 bases. Germline-derived CDR1 and CDR2 are LNHNV and YYDKDF (reference sequence). With 5 bases clipped from V and 3 bases from J, the junction kept 3 bases outside the gene matches. This CDR3 spans 13 amino acids. CDR3 DNA sequence: TGTGCCACCAGCGGGGACAGTCACACTGAAGCTTTCTTT. This translates into CATSGDSHTEAFF. Supplemented by reference TRBV15 and TRBJ1-1, the full variable domain reads DAMVIQNPRYQVTQFGKPVTLSCSQTLNHNVMYWYQQKSSQAPKLLFHYYDKDFNNEADTPDNFQSRRPNTSFCFLDIRSPGLGDTAMYLCATSGDSHTEAFFGQGTRLTVV.

This chain uses TRBV28 with TRBJ2-5; 7 nucleotides line up with TRBD1. The CDR3 contains 14 residues. V shed 5 bases, J shed 5 bases, and the junction held 8 bases outside the gene matches. From germline, CDR1 is MDHEN and CDR2 SYDVKM. The CDR3 protein is CASSRGQAAETQYF. The CDR3, as DNA: TGTGCCAGCAGTAGAGGACAGGCGGCCGAGACCCAGTACTTC.

The chain recombines TRBV6-6 with TRBJ2-1; TRBD2 matches at 7 bases. V lost 4 bases to trimming and J lost 3 bases; unmatched junction nucleotides: 6. This CDR3 has 15 residues. Germline V lookup: CDR1 MNHNY, CDR2 SVGAGI (reference sequence). The CDR3 reads CASSSQTGGYNEQFF. CDR3 DNA sequence: TGTGCCAGCAGTTCCCAAACGGGGGGCTACAATGAGCAGTTCTTC.